What follows are 9 T cell receptor beta chains derived from one specimen sequenced in a study of blood T cell repertoires in COVID-19. The table came from immunoSEQ multiplex PCR; TCRdb's copy has only in-frame clones and leaves some out. The data show about 89,000 clones, less than 95% seen once. The specimen sequenced was peripheral blood. The origin of the receptors is a human donor with active COVID-19. The donor label of this sample is uncertain.

The rearrangement links TRBV4-1 to TRBJ2-7, with no clear D. The germline V gene has CDR1 MGHRA and CDR2 YSYEKL. This CDR3 spans 13 amino acids. Trimming stripped 1 base from V and 3 bases from J, with 7 bases between. The CDR3 DNA reads TGCGCCAGCAGCCAAGGTATCAGCTACGAGCAGTACTTC. It specifies CASSQGISYEQYF.

The gene calls are TRBV20-1 and TRBJ2-6; D unresolved. CDR1 and CDR2 (germline): DFQATT, SNEGSKA (reference sequence). The length of the CDR3 is 10 residues. The V end was cut by 1 base, the J end by 12 bases, with 4 bases between. Here the CDR3 reads CSARGAVLTF. The CDR3 DNA reads TGCAGTGCTAGAGGCGCCGTCCTGACTTTC.

This clone was detected only a few times. V gene TRBV13 combines with J gene TRBJ2-5; TRBD1 is a possible D gene (5 bases). The V gene lost 0 bases and the J gene lost 3 bases, with 11 bases spanning the gap. The length of the CDR3 is 15 residues. Germline values: CDR1 PRHDT, CDR2 FYEKMQ (reference sequence). Here the CDR3 DNA reads TGTGCCAGCAGCTTAGGCCGTGACAGCAAAGAGACCCAGTACTTC. It codes for CASSLGRDSKETQYF.

The genes are TRBV19 and TRBJ2-1; 7 bases line up with TRBD1. Germline V CDR1 and CDR2: LNHDA, SQIVND (reference sequence). The CDR3 totals 16 residues. J lost 4 bases, V lost 3 bases, and 9 bases had no gene match. DNA of the CDR3: TGTGCCAGTAGTATCACCCTCGGGACAGCTTACAATGAGCAGTTCTTC. This gives the protein CASSITLGTAYNEQFF.

The chain links TRBV19 to TRBJ1-1; 10 bases map to TRBD1. The CDR3 spans 15 residues. Germline V gene lookup returns CDR1 LNHDA and CDR2 SQIVND (reference sequence). The V and J ends lost 5 bases and 4 bases, in that order; junction bases with no gene match: 7. CDR3 nucleotides: TGTGCCAGTAGTGTCCACCGGGACAGGGGCACTGAAGCTTTCTTT. Encoded protein: CASSVHRDRGTEAFF.

CDR3 in amino acids: CASSGDRLSSGNTIYF. Here the CDR3 DNA reads TGTGCCAGCAGCGGGGACAGACTTAGCTCTGGAAACACCATATATTTT. The gene calls are TRBV14 and TRBJ1-3; 7 bases line up with TRBD1. V shed 5 bases and J 0 bases; nucleotides not matched to a gene: 7. Germline loops: CDR1 SGHDN, CDR2 FVKESK. The CDR3 consists of 16 residues.

The CDR3 protein is CASSGLRGPLNEQFF. CDR3 nucleotides: TGTGCCAGCAGTGGCTTGCGGGGGCCACTCAATGAGCAGTTCTTC. This chain connects TRBV6-4 to TRBJ2-1, with a possible D match to TRBD2 (7 bases). Germline values: CDR1 MRHNA, CDR2 SNTAGT. V lost 4 bases and J lost 6, with 16 bases in between. This CDR3 has 15 amino acids.

This clone was observed a handful of times. The chain is built from TRBV4-2 and TRBJ1-5; the match to TRBD1 covers 7 bases. CDR3 size: 15 residues. Trimming removed 4 bases from V and 4 bases from J; junction bases left unmatched: 7. Germline assignment: CDR1 LGHNA and CDR2 YNFKEQ. The DNA of the CDR3 is TGTGCCAGCAGCCCCTCGGACAGGTTAAATCAGCCCCAGCATTTT. Translation gives CASSPSDRLNQPQHF.

This chain links TRBV3-1 (or the pseudogene TRBV3-2) with TRBJ1-4; 7 bases are shared with TRBD1. V lost 4 bases to trimming and J lost 5 bases; unmatched junction nucleotides: 7. Germline V gene data show CDR1 as LGHDT and CDR2 as YNNKEL (reference sequence). This CDR3 has 15 residues. This CDR3 reads CASSPQPGQNEKLFF. The CDR3 nucleotides are TGTGCCAGCAGCCCTCAACCGGGACAGAATGAAAAACTGTTTTTT.